The next 22 T cell receptor beta chains were all read from a single sample in a study of cytomegalovirus exposure and HLA in healthy donors. This PCR relied on a set of 60 Vbeta primers and 13 Jbeta primers. The assay was immunoSEQ multiplex PCR, and TCRdb's table has in-frame clones only and misses some. The sample has 150,000 to 200,000 clones, approximately 80% seen once. The sample was PBMCs. The receptors derive from a woman between 45 and 60 years old in good health and CMV-seronegative.

The table lists this clone with a count of one. This chain links TRBV9 with TRBJ2-7, with a tentative D call TRBD2 (5 bases). The V gene lost 4 bases and the J gene lost 5 bases, with 19 bases spanning the gap. Germline V gene lookup returns CDR1 SGDLS and CDR2 YYNGEE. CDR3 length equals 15 residues. CDR3: CASSKWEQFMDEQYF. The CDR3 nucleotides are TGTGCCAGCAGCAAATGGGAGCAGTTTATGGACGAGCAGTACTTC.

The chain employs TRBV5-4 and TRBJ1-1; 9 bases map to TRBD1. CDR1 SGHNT and CDR2 YYREEE come from the germline V gene (reference sequence). The CDR3 spans 15 residues. The trim removed 0 bases at V and 1 base at J, leaving 1 base unmatched. CDR3 residues: CASSLGDRANTEAFF. CDR3 nucleotide sequence: TGTGCCAGCAGCTTGGGGGACAGGGCGAACACTGAAGCTTTCTTT.

This clone was detected only a few times. CDR3 bases: TGCGCCAGCAGGGCTACCGAGGGACTAGGAGAAGGATACGAGCAGTACTTC. This translates into CASRATEGLGEGYEQYF. This chain connects TRBV5-1 to TRBJ2-7; 8 bases are shared with TRBD2. Germline assignment: CDR1 SGHRS and CDR2 YFSETQ. This CDR3 is built from 17 residues. The ends lost 5 bases at V and 4 bases at J; junction bases unmatched: 17.

This clone has only a few counts. The rearrangement joins TRBV11-3 to TRBJ1-1, with 8 bases identical to TRBD1. V lost 2 bases and J lost 4; bases outside the gene matches: 0. Germline CDR1 and CDR2: SGHNT and YENEEA. The CDR3 is made up of 13 amino acids. The CDR3 protein is CASSLTGGTEAFF. CDR3 bases: TGTGCCAGCAGCTTAACAGGGGGCACTGAAGCTTTCTTT.

The V call is TRBV15, the J call TRBJ2-5, with D perhaps TRBD1 (6 bases). The tail of the sequence fits TRBJ2-7 better, so the J call may be wrong. Germline CDR1 reads LNHNV; CDR2 reads YYDKDF (reference sequence). The CDR3 loop spans 16 amino acids. The CDR3 DNA reads TGTGCCACCAGCAGAGGAGACAGGACGATATCCTACGAGCAGTACTTC. It yields the protein CATSRGDRTISYEQYF.

The CDR3 nucleotides are TGTGCCAGCAGTTTATCCGGGACTAGCGGGGCCATGGGGGCCCAGTACTTC. The encoded protein is CASSLSGTSGAMGAQYF. The V call is TRBV28, the J call TRBJ2-5, with TRBD2 identical over 13 bases. Germline trimming cut 1 base from V and 9 bases from J; bases unmatched to any gene: 11. Germline V gene sequence: CDR1 MDHEN, CDR2 SYDVKM. There are 17 residues in the CDR3.

In DNA form, the CDR3 reads TGCGCCAGCAGCTTGGGTCCGTCCTCCTACGAGCAGTACTTC. Encoded protein: CASSLGPSSYEQYF. The chain uses TRBV5-1 and TRBJ2-5, with D unresolved. The closer fit of TRBJ2-7 to the DNA end suggests the J call may be wrong. The CDR3 length is 14 residues. Germline values: CDR1 SGHRS, CDR2 YFSETQ.

This clone came up a few times. The chain couples TRBV30 to TRBJ2-7; D remains unclear. This CDR3 spans 11 amino acids. Germline V gene data show CDR1 as GTSNPN and CDR2 as SVGIG (reference sequence). The V end lost 5 bases, the J end lost 3 bases, and 8 bases lay between the germline ends. The CDR3 region is CAWGGNYEQYF. The CDR3 region has the DNA TGTGCCTGGGGTGGTAACTACGAGCAGTACTTC.

The CDR3 sequence: CASRYRDTLEKLFF. The CDR3 DNA follows: TGTGCAAGTCGCTACCGGGACACCCTTGAAAAACTGTTTTTT. The chain recombines TRBV12-2 with TRBJ1-4; the table gives TRBD1 as D, unverified against the DNA. TRBV12-2 is shown as a pseudogene. The CDR3 totals 14 residues.

The chain is built from TRBV7-2 and TRBJ2-7; D possibly corresponds to TRBD1 (6 bases). V lost 5 bases to trimming and J lost 5 bases, with 19 bases between them. The CDR3 runs to 15 residues. CDR1 is SGHTA, CDR2 FQGNSA, per germline. The CDR3 DNA is TGTGCCAGCAGCACTCTCACAGGGTTTTCACACGAGCAGTACTTC. Translated: CASSTLTGFSHEQYF.

V and J are TRBV4-3 and TRBJ1-4; tentative D call: TRBD1 (6 bases). Germline-derived CDR1 and CDR2 are LGHNA and YSLEER. CDR3 length: 18 amino acids. V shed 0 bases and J shed 6 bases, with 20 bases lying between them. The CDR3: CASSQDLWAGAHDEKLFF. CDR3 DNA sequence: TGCGCCAGCAGCCAAGACCTATGGGCAGGGGCCCATGATGAAAAACTGTTTTTT.

The sample holds a few counts of this clone. The chain has TRBV5-1 and TRBJ2-5, with D perhaps matching TRBD1 (6 bases). The last part of the DNA fits TRBJ2-7 better; the J call may be wrong. Germline CDR1 and CDR2: SGHRS and YFSETQ. CDR3 length: 18 amino acids. CDR3 loop: CASSPRTVGEFSTYEQYF. The CDR3 DNA reads TGCGCCAGCAGCCCGAGGACAGTCGGAGAATTTAGCACCTACGAGCAGTACTTC.

The chain has TRBV7-9 and TRBJ2-7; D is uncertain. The CDR3 runs 11 residues. Trimming cost V 3 bases and J 3 bases, with 3 bases left between them. CDR1 and CDR2 from the germline V gene are SEHNR and FQNEAQ (reference sequence). The CDR3 DNA sequence: TGTGCCAGCAGCTTCAACTACGAGCAGTACTTC. It specifies CASSFNYEQYF.

The chain uses TRBV20-1 and TRBJ1-1; D perhaps matches TRBD1 (5 bases). In germline, CDR1 is DFQATT, CDR2 SNEGSKA (reference sequence). Trimming took 2 bases from V and 4 from J, leaving 5 bases between them. The CDR3 extends over 11 amino acids. The DNA for the CDR3 is TGCAGTGCTAGACAGGGCACTGAAGCTTTCTTT. Its translation is CSARQGTEAFF.

J is TRBJ2-7 and V is TRBV4-2; TRBD1 is a possible D gene (6 bases). The CDR3 runs to 16 residues. Germline V gene lookup returns CDR1 LGHNA and CDR2 YNFKEQ. Trimming pared 2 bases from V and 7 bases from J, leaving 21 bases between. CDR3 DNA sequence: TGTGCCAGCAGCCAACACAGGGTTGGGGATTATGGTGAGCAGTACTTC. Its translation is CASSQHRVGDYGEQYF.

The rearrangement uses TRBV2 and TRBJ1-2, with no clear D. This CDR3 comprises 13 residues. V was trimmed by 1 base and J by 2 bases, leaving 5 bases between them. CDR1 is SNHLY and CDR2 is FYNNEI in the germline V gene. In DNA form, the CDR3 reads TGTGCCAGCAGTGAAGGCAGGAACTATGGCTACACCTTC. Protein sequence: CASSEGRNYGYTF.

The gene calls are TRBV15 and TRBJ1-2, with D unclear. Germline V lookup: CDR1 LNHNV, CDR2 YYDKDF (reference sequence). This CDR3 is 13 amino acids long. Trimming stripped 5 bases from V and 5 bases from J, with 12 bases between. The CDR3: CATSSEGGYGYTF. CDR3 DNA: TGTGCCACCAGCTCGGAAGGAGGGTATGGCTACACCTTC.

J is TRBJ2-1 and V is TRBV28, with D tentatively TRBD2 (6 bases). V shed 7 bases and J shed 9 bases, with 22 bases lying between them. Per the germline V gene, CDR1 is MDHEN and CDR2 is SYDVKM. CDR3 size: 15 residues. This chain's CDR3 is CASTQGRQGLFEQFF. The CDR3, as DNA: TGTGCCAGCACCCAAGGTCGTCAGGGACTTTTTGAGCAGTTCTTC.

The chain joins TRBV5-1 to TRBJ2-5; 7 bases agree with TRBD1. Germline V gene lookup returns CDR1 SGHRS and CDR2 YFSETQ. This CDR3 comprises 17 residues. V gave up 0 bases and J gave up 5 bases; unmatched junction bases: 13. This CDR3 reads CASSLGFRTGSGETQYF. In DNA form, the CDR3 reads TGCGCCAGCAGCTTGGGTTTTCGGACAGGATCGGGGGAGACCCAGTACTTC.

V is TRBV28 and J is TRBJ1-5; a possible D gene is TRBD1 (5 bases). Germline V CDR1 and CDR2: MDHEN, SYDVKM. The CDR3 contains 13 residues. V gave up 10 bases and J gave up 0 bases, with 10 bases separating them. The CDR3 reads CATMTDSNQPQHF. The CDR3 DNA follows: TGTGCCACCATGACAGATAGCAATCAGCCCCAGCATTTT.

The rearrangement links TRBV19 to TRBJ1-5; 12 bases are a match to TRBD1. This CDR3 has 15 amino acids. The J segment lost 3 bases and the V segment lost 5 bases, leaving 2 bases of the junction unmatched. CDR1 is LNHDA, CDR2 SQIVND, per germline (reference sequence). The CDR3 region is CASSGDRGPNQPQHF. The CDR3 coding sequence is TGTGCCAGTAGTGGGGACAGGGGGCCCAATCAGCCCCAGCATTTT.

This chain uses TRBV27 with TRBJ2-5; 8 nucleotides match TRBD2. V lost 3 bases, J lost 5 bases, and 2 bases stayed unmatched. Per germline, CDR1 MNHEY and CDR2 SMNVEV (reference sequence). This CDR3 region has 13 residues. CDR3 nucleotides: TGTGCCAGCAGTTTGCGGGGGGCTGAGACCCAGTACTTC. It is translated as CASSLRGAETQYF.